This record concerns one T cell receptor beta chain sequence. Its antigen target is currently unknown. Qualities for individual bases were not recorded, and no much larger clone is one base off. Other nucleotide sequences in the sample specify the same CDR3. The CDR3 goes from the cysteine to the phenylalanine over 15 residues. Only the CDR3 region is kept as DNA, spanning 45 bases read in frame from base 1. V is pared back by 0 bases and J by 0 bases, with 8 bases lying between the germline termini. Per the germline V gene, SGHTA is the CDR1 and FQGNSA is the CDR2. Using the deep immunoSEQ assay, multiplex PCR amplified TCR CDR3 regions from genomic DNA. For each cell subset, the extracted genomic DNA was distributed evenly across all wells of several immunoSEQ 96-well plates, and each plate served as one replicate. For sorted subsets, each replicate PCR was loaded with approximately 190 ng genomic DNA, equivalent to some 27,000 T cell genomes. The purified libraries were quantified using a Qubit 3.0 fluorometer, sized with a Bioanalyzer 2100, and then quantified again using the KAPA Library Quantification kit. Every immunoSEQ 96-well plate was sequenced on a dedicated single-read 150-cycle Illumina NextSeq 550 flow cell. Processing in the source paper ran as follows. The immunoSEQ output contained only junctional sequences without quality scores, so filtering could not match that applied to full-length reads. Sequences were annotated with PyIR, a Python wrapper for IgBLAST v1.9, and V/J genes and CDR3 were assigned using IMGT germline references. Any read was removed if the V/J assignment was weak (E-value above 1e-6), the CDR3 was missing, or the read contained stop codons, out-of-frame junctions, or ambiguous translated residues. V3J clonotypes were defined by identical inferred V gene, J gene, and CDR3 amino acid sequence. Percentage overlap between repertoires was computed as shared unique clonotypes divided by the size of the smaller repertoire. RTK rarefaction, the Chao1 estimator, and Recon v2.1 estimates of unobserved clonotypes were used to assess repertoire richness. OLGA was used to compute generation probabilities for all TCRbeta clonotypes that the gDNA method yielded from several donors. TCRdb's version of the immuneACCESS table is confined to in-frame rearrangements and falls short of the full clone set. An unresolved V gene accounts for under half of the shortfall where checked; the remainder is of unknown origin. The V and J calls and clone size come from that table; D and trimming were worked out from the DNA. The sample yields approximately 2.4 million clones; almost 96% were counted once. The top ten clonotypes cover around 0.13% of the sample.

This sample was included in a study of shared clonotypes between healthy human individuals (dated by TCRdb to between 2020 and 2021). Turning to the overall study: The cohort included three men and a couple of women between 18 and 49 years of age. Per donor, three plates each were used for CD4 naive and CD4 memory, two for CD8 naive, and one for CD8 memory. To estimate repertoire size and how much clonotypes are shared between individuals, the study performed deep sequencing of blood TCR repertoires from a few healthy adults. Libraries were prepared and TCR repertoires were sequenced by different laboratories using diverse techniques, in order to increase sequencing depth and limit assay-specific biases. Leukapheresis yielded between about 0.8 and 8.9 billion PBMCs per donor.

The investigation overall reported the following: Larger estimated clonotype richness was generally found for naive subsets than for memory subsets. Pairwise subsampling led to the expectation that sequencing depth would affect the degree of clonotype sharing among donors. About 5% of naive CD4, around 3.5% of naive CD8, 2.3% of memory CD4, and more than 0.35% of memory CD8 clonotypes were shared across four donors. Sampling was restricted to blood, and TCR repertoires in tissues likely differ from the TCR repertoires found in blood. Incomplete sequencing was indicated by rarefaction of sorted-subset datasets, despite the large sequencing depth. The genetic and exposure-history diversity represented was limited by the small number of donors. Compared with non-shared clonotypes, clonotypes shared by all four sorted-subset donors had higher generation probabilities.

Healthy HIV-negative adults with no recently reported acute infections or vaccinations were included as donors. Every donor was a Caucasian adult living in Nashville, Tennessee, USA. CD4+ T cells were enriched through magnetic negative selection, after which naive cells were positively selected on CD45RA and the remaining negative fraction served as the memory subset. Blood was obtained by leukapheresis, after which PBMCs were separated by Ficoll-Histopaque density gradient centrifugation and cryopreserved in liquid nitrogen vapor phase. Analytical flow cytometry was used to check the purity and quantity of every magnetically sorted T cell population. From each sorted fraction, genomic DNA was isolated and quantified by UV absorbance on a Nanodrop 2000c.

The TCR comes from a man aged 18 to 30 in good health. The sequencing sample was made of naive CD4+ T cells sorted from blood. Taken with the paper, the label for cell subset or site translates to: CD45RA+ positively selected. The chain was built from TRBV7-2 and TRBJ1-1; the D gene is unclear. CDR3 loop: CASSLATGMNTEAFF. The DNA sequence is TGTGCCAGCAGCTTAGCGACCGGGATGAACACTGAAGCTTTCTTT.